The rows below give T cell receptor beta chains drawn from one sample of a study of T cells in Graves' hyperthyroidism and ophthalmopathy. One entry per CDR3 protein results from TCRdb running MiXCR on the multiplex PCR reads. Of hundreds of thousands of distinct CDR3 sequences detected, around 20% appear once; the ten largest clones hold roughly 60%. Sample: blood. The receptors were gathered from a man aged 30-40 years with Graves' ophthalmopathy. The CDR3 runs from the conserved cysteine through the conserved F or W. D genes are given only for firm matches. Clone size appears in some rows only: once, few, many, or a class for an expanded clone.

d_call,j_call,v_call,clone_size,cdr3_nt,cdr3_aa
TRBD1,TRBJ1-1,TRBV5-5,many,TGTGCCAGCACCCCCCGTCAGGGGGTAAGCATGAACACTGAAGCTTTCTTT,CASTPRQGVSMNTEAFF
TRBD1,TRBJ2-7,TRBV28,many,TGTGCCAGCAGTTCGGGACAGTGGGGCTACGAGCAGTACTTC,CASSSGQWGYEQYF
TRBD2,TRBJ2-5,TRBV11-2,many,TGTGCCAGCAGCTTAGTTTATCGGCTAGCGGGAGAGACCCAGTACTTC,CASSLVYRLAGETQYF
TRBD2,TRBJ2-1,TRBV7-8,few,TGTGCCAGCAGCTTAGCGGGACTAGCGGGAGGTTACAATGAGCAGTTCTTC,CASSLAGLAGGYNEQFF
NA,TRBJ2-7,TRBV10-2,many,TGCGCCAGCCAGCACGCCTACGAGCAGTACTTC,CASQHAYEQYF
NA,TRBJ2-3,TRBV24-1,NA,TGTGCCACCTGCACCCGGGCCGAGCAGTATTTT,CATCTRAEQYF
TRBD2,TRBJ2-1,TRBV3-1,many,TGTGCCAGCAGCCACAGACTTAGCGGGCACAATGAGCAGTTCTTC,CASSHRLSGHNEQFF
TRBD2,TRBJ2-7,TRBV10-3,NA,TGTGCCATCAGGCCCACGGGGGGTTCCTACGAGCAGTACTTC,CAIRPTGGSYEQYF
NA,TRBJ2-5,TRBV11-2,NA,TGTGCCAGCAGTTCCGACTACGGCCAAGAGACCCAGTACTTC,CASSSDYGQETQYF
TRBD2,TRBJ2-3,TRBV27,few,TGTGCCAGCAAGGGACTAGCGGCAGGGACAGATACGCAGTATTTT,CASKGLAAGTDTQYF